These 14 T cell receptor beta chains were sequenced from one sample in a study of identical twins. TCRdb reprocessed the 5' RACE reads via MiXCR and lists one record per CDR3 protein. The profile shows about 220,000 distinct CDR3 sequences, approximately 5.9% of them singletons. This sample also belongs to another study, concerning T cells expressing NK-cell markers.

Material for sequencing was CD8+ T cells sorted from blood. Receptors were obtained from a woman in her late teens or twenties in good health.

This clonotype was observed at least ten times. As DNA, the CDR3 is TGCAGCGTTGAGACAGGGGATGCTAGGGATGGCTACACCTTC. Translation gives CSVETGDARDGYTF. The rearrangement uses TRBV29-1 and TRBJ1-2; 8 positions agree with TRBD1. In germline, CDR1 is SQVTM, CDR2 ANQGSEA. The CDR3 runs 14 residues. The V gene end was trimmed by 3 bases and the J gene end by 6 bases; junction bases not matched to a gene: 9.

This clonotype was recorded a few times. The chain is built from TRBV5-5 and TRBJ2-1; 10 nucleotides agree with TRBD2. The germline V gene has CDR1 SGHKS and CDR2 YYEKEE (reference sequence). The J segment lost 5 bases and the V segment lost 3 bases, leaving 2 bases of the junction unmatched. The CDR3 has 14 residues. CDR3 in DNA: TGTGCCAGCAGCTGGCTAGCGGGGGACAATGAGCAGTTCTTC. Its protein is CASSWLAGDNEQFF.

This clonotype was observed a handful of times. The V gene is TRBV19, the J gene TRBJ1-4; 9 bases line up with TRBD1. The CDR3 length is 15 residues. V lost 5 bases and J lost 7; bases outside the gene matches: 8. Germline V gene data show CDR1 as LNHDA and CDR2 as SQIVND (reference sequence). CDR3 coding DNA: TGTGCCAGTAGTCTCCCGACAGGGGGGAGTGAAAAACTGTTTTTT. Its translation: CASSLPTGGSEKLFF.

Concerning this clonotype: A much larger clonotype is one base distant, so this may be a read error. The CDR3, as DNA: TGTGCCAGCAGCTTACTAGCCGGGGGGCTGTTTTTT. Translating it yields CASSLLAGGLFF. This chain uses TRBV5-6 with TRBJ2-2, with D perhaps TRBD2 (6 bases). CDR1 is SGHDT, CDR2 YYEEEE, per germline. This CDR3 contains 12 residues.

This clonotype showed up just a few times. The chain recombines TRBV7-9 with TRBJ2-3; TRBD2 is a possible D gene (6 bases). This CDR3 has 15 residues. Trimming removed 5 bases from V and 0 bases from J, with 12 bases in between. Germline CDR1 reads SEHNR; CDR2 reads FQNEAQ (reference sequence). The CDR3 protein is CASSLPGLSTDTQYF. CDR3 DNA: TGTGCCAGCAGCCTACCGGGACTGAGCACAGATACGCAGTATTTT.

This clonotype showed up just a few times. This chain connects TRBV11-2 to TRBJ2-1, with 8 bases that match TRBD2. Looked up from germline, CDR1 is SGHAT and CDR2 is FQNNGV. The J segment lost 2 bases and the V segment lost 4 bases, leaving 7 bases of the junction unmatched. CDR3 size: 16 residues. CDR3 loop: CASSSLSGNAYNEQFF. CDR3 bases: TGTGCCAGCAGCTCTCTTAGCGGGAACGCCTACAATGAGCAGTTCTTC.

The table lists this clonotype with many counts. The chain has TRBV12-3 or TRBV12-4 and TRBJ1-1, with 7 bases fitting TRBD1. This CDR3 region has 15 residues. V gave up 6 bases and J gave up 0 bases; unmatched junction bases: 7. CDR3 residues: CASSPPGGMNTEAFF. The CDR3 DNA reads TGTGCCAGCAGCCCTCCAGGGGGGATGAACACTGAAGCTTTCTTT.

In this sample, this clonotype turned up many times. The chain has TRBV20-1 and TRBJ2-5; D might be TRBD1 (6 bases). The CDR3 runs 14 residues. V lost 4 bases, J lost 2 bases, and 14 bases lay in between. CDR1 is DFQATT, CDR2 SNEGSKA, per germline (reference sequence). The CDR3 DNA reads as TGCAGTGCTAACCGGGACACGAAGCAAGAGACCCAGTACTTC. It translates to CSANRDTKQETQYF.

This clonotype was seen more than once but under ten times. The chain recombines TRBV7-9 with TRBJ1-2, with 12 bases matching TRBD1. V dropped 5 bases and J dropped 8; count of bases not matched to a gene: 9. Per germline, CDR1 SEHNR and CDR2 FQNEAQ (reference sequence). The CDR3 sequence is 15 residues long. CDR3 in amino acids: CASSAWDRGPMGYTF. The CDR3 region has the DNA TGTGCCAGCAGCGCATGGGACAGGGGGCCCATGGGCTACACCTTC.

This clonotype occurred a few times. The chain couples TRBV4-3 to TRBJ2-1; 8 bases align to TRBD2. CDR1 is LGHNA, CDR2 YSLEER, per germline. With V trimmed by 0 bases and J by 4 bases, 8 bases remained unmatched. This CDR3 is 17 amino acids long. The CDR3 region has the DNA TGCGCCAGCAGCCAAGATCTAGCGACTAGCGTTTACAATGAGCAGTTCTTC. Residues: CASSQDLATSVYNEQFF.

The genes are TRBV15 and TRBJ2-1; D ambiguous. The germline V gene encodes CDR1 LNHNV and CDR2 YYDKDF (reference sequence). CDR3 length equals 14 residues. V gave up 5 bases and J gave up 5 bases, with 13 bases separating them. This CDR3 is CATSGRQADNEQFF. The CDR3 nucleotides are TGTGCCACCAGCGGAAGGCAGGCCGACAATGAGCAGTTCTTC.

The chain carries TRBV19 and TRBJ1-2; 7 bases agree with TRBD1. The trim removed 3 bases at V and 4 bases at J, leaving 8 bases unmatched. Germline CDR1 is LNHDA and CDR2 is SQIVND (reference sequence). The CDR3 length is 15 residues. The CDR3 region is CASSIAAGGFYGYTF. The CDR3 DNA is TGTGCCAGTAGTATCGCCGCAGGGGGATTCTATGGCTACACCTTC.

The chain recombines TRBV6-2 or TRBV6-3 with TRBJ2-5, with 9 bases matching TRBD1. This CDR3 is built from 16 residues. The trim removed 5 bases at V and 5 bases at J, leaving 12 bases unmatched. Per germline, CDR1 MNHEY and CDR2 SVGEGT. The CDR3 DNA reads as TGTGCCAGCAGTACGCCGGGACAGGGAATGTCGGAGACCCAGTACTTC. Translating it yields CASSTPGQGMSETQYF.

This clonotype was recorded a few times. CDR3 nucleotide sequence: TGCAGTGCTTCACCTTCTAGCGGGAGTGAGCAAGAGACCCAGTACTTC. This sequence encodes CSASPSSGSEQETQYF. The chain has TRBV20-1 and TRBJ2-5; 10 bases fit TRBD2. The CDR3 runs to 16 residues. From germline, CDR1 is DFQATT and CDR2 SNEGSKA (reference sequence). V shed 5 bases, J shed 2 bases, and the junction held 11 bases outside the gene matches.